This T cell receptor (beta chain) derives from a study of blood T cell repertoires in COVID-19. This CDR3 comprises 15 residues. Germline values: CDR1 SGDLS, CDR2 YYNGEE. After removal of 2 bases from V and 2 bases from J, the junction contained 3 bases not matched to a gene. TCRdb keeps only in-frame clones here, not all; method: immunoSEQ multiplex PCR. The sample has roughly 200,000 clones, roughly 80% seen once. This clonotype originated in a woman older than 75 with active or convalescent COVID-19. Sequencing was done on a sample of peripheral blood. The genes are TRBV9 and TRBJ2-5; 10 bases fit TRBD1. The CDR3 sequence is CASSVRDRGQETQYF. The CDR3 region has the DNA TGTGCCAGCAGCGTCCGGGACAGGGGACAAGAGACCCAGTACTTC.